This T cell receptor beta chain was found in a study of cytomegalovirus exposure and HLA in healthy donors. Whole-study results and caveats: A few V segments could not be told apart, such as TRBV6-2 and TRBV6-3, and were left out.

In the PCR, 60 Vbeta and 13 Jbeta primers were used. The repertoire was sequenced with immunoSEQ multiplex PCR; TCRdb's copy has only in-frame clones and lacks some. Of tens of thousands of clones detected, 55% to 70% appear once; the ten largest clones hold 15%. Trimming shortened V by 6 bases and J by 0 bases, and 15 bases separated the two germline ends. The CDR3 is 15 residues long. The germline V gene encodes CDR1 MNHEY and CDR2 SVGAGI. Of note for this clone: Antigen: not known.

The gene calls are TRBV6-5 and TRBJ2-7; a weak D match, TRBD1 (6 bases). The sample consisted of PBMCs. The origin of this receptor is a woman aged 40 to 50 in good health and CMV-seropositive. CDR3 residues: CASSLRTASSYEQYF. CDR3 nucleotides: TGTGCCAGCAGCCTTCGGACAGCCAGCTCCTACGAGCAGTACTTC.